This entry features one T cell receptor (beta chain) sequence. The CDR3 is 11 residues long. Deletions cut 12 bases from V and 6 bases from J, with 13 bases between. Germline CDR1 KGHDR, CDR2 SFDVKD. Here immunoSEQ multiplex PCR was the method, and the copy in TCRdb shows in-frame clones only, minus some. The table has about 65,000 clones, approximately 75% seen once. This specimen comes from a study of blood T cell repertoires in COVID-19. About the research overall: Researchers got acute and convalescent COVID-19 samples from the United States, Italy and Spain. In each case, the material was cDNA or gDNA derived from T cells, B-cell-depleted T cells, or PBMCs.

The receptor's source is a man of 80 years or more with acute or convalescent COVID-19. The rearrangement links TRBV24-1 to TRBJ1-1, with D maybe TRBD1 (6 bases). Sequenced material: peripheral blood. The CDR3 bases are TGTGCCCCAAACAGGGACGCTGAAGCTTTCTTT. As protein: CAPNRDAEAFF.